The rows below give T cell receptor beta chains drawn from one sample of a study of cytomegalovirus exposure and HLA in healthy donors. The data were produced by immunoSEQ multiplex PCR, yet TCRdb's version contains in-frame clones alone and is incomplete. This table has 140,000 to 150,000 clones, about 80% appearing once. Material: PBMCs. The receptors shown here come from a woman younger than 35 in good health and CMV-seropositive. Each CDR3 is given without its conserved first and last residue. Fields, in order: V gene, D gene, J gene, CDR3 length, CDR3 protein. D genes are given only for firm matches.

v_gene: TRBV29-1; d_gene: TRBD1; j_gene: TRBJ2-4; len: 13; CDR3aa: SVDDRAGAKNIQY
v_gene: TRBV7-8; d_gene: TRBD2; j_gene: TRBJ2-7; len: 10; CDR3aa: ASSPRPGLRN
v_gene: TRBV4-2; d_gene: .; j_gene: TRBJ1-2; len: 13; CDR3aa: ASSQEEDRLYGYT
v_gene: TRBV5-1; d_gene: TRBD1; j_gene: TRBJ2-7; len: 13; CDR3aa: ASSSGQGSSYEQY
v_gene: TRBV5-6; d_gene: .; j_gene: TRBJ2-2; len: 10; CDR3aa: ASSGASGELF
v_gene: TRBV7-2; d_gene: .; j_gene: TRBJ2-7; len: 12; CDR3aa: ASSPAEFSYEQY
v_gene: TRBV21-1; d_gene: .; j_gene: TRBJ1-4; len: 11; CDR3aa: ARLDGGDEKLF
v_gene: TRBV6-6; d_gene: TRBD1; j_gene: TRBJ2-7; len: 13; CDR3aa: ASSQSTGGSYEQY
v_gene: TRBV7-8; d_gene: TRBD2; j_gene: TRBJ2-3; len: 13; CDR3aa: ASSLGGLRAGTQY
v_gene: TRBV10-3; d_gene: TRBD1; j_gene: TRBJ1-2; len: 12; CDR3aa: ATDPGQSNYGYT
v_gene: TRBV9; d_gene: TRBD1; j_gene: TRBJ2-4; len: 16; CDR3aa: ASSVDETGGLAKNIQY
v_gene: TRBV10-3; d_gene: TRBD1; j_gene: TRBJ1-2; len: 12; CDR3aa: AIGRGGQGKGYT
v_gene: TRBV20-1; d_gene: .; j_gene: TRBJ2-7; len: 9; CDR3aa: SARQGYEQY
v_gene: TRBV30; d_gene: .; j_gene: TRBJ1-6; len: 12; CDR3aa: AWKWGSHNSPLH
v_gene: TRBV19; d_gene: .; j_gene: TRBJ1-5; len: 13; CDR3aa: ASTPDRLPNQPQH
v_gene: TRBV4-1; d_gene: TRBD2; j_gene: TRBJ2-7; len: 16; CDR3aa: ASSQVGLAGGRVYEQY
v_gene: TRBV2; d_gene: TRBD1; j_gene: TRBJ1-4; len: 10; CDR3aa: ASRQGAFELF
v_gene: TRBV2; d_gene: TRBD2; j_gene: TRBJ2-1; len: 13; CDR3aa: ASSPLAGGYNEQF
v_gene: TRBV5-1; d_gene: TRBD2; j_gene: TRBJ2-1; len: 13; CDR3aa: ASSLLAGAYNEQF
v_gene: TRBV20-1; d_gene: .; j_gene: TRBJ1-1; len: 6; CDR3aa: SASQAF
v_gene: TRBV5-5; d_gene: .; j_gene: TRBJ2-7; len: 9; CDR3aa: ASSLGDEQY
v_gene: TRBV7-2; d_gene: TRBD2; j_gene: TRBJ2-1; len: 12; CDR3aa: ASSLAGGNNEQF
v_gene: TRBV7-2; d_gene: TRBD1; j_gene: TRBJ2-3; len: 12; CDR3aa: ASSWDRRTDTQY
v_gene: TRBV9; d_gene: TRBD1; j_gene: TRBJ2-5; len: 12; CDR3aa: ASGVDSGGQTQY
v_gene: TRBV5-8; d_gene: TRBD1; j_gene: TRBJ1-1; len: 15; CDR3aa: ASRAWDSRLGNTEAF
v_gene: TRBV27; d_gene: .; j_gene: TRBJ1-1; len: 11; CDR3aa: ASSLYGGTEAF